This T cell receptor beta chain was found in a study of shared clonotypes between healthy human individuals. Points from the study as a whole: Depth of sequencing was expected to influence donor clonotype sharing. Clonotypes which were not shared had lower generation probabilities than clonotypes that all four donors shared.

Free of recent acute infections or vaccinations, the donors were healthy HIV-negative adults. Data came from immunoSEQ multiplex PCR; TCRdb stores just in-frame clones and leaves some out. The sample records approximately 620,000 clones, 97% being singletons. CDR1 is SGHTA, CDR2 FQGTGA, per germline. V was pared by 5 bases and J by 3 bases, with 8 bases of the junction left unmatched. This CDR3 spans 15 amino acids. This clone was found once. The antigen is unknown. Sequencing was performed on naive CD4+ T cells sorted from blood. Subset in this sample: CD45RA+ positively selected. This clonotype originated in a woman younger than 45 in good health. This chain links TRBV7-3 with TRBJ2-5; 8 nucleotides match TRBD1. The DNA for the CDR3 is TGTGCCAGCAGCGCGACAGGGGCGTCGAAAGAGACCCAGTACTTC. Protein product: CASSATGASKETQYF.